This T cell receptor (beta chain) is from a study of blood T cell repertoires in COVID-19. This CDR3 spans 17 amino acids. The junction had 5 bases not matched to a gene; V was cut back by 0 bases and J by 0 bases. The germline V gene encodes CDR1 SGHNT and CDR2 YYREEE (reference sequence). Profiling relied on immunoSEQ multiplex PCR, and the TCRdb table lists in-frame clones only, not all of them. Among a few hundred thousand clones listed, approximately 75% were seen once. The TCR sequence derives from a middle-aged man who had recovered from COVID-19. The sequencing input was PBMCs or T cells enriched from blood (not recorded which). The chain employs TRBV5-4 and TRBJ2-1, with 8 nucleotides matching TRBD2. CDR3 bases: TGTGCCAGCAGCTTGGCCGGGGGGGACCTCTCCTACAATGAGCAGTTCTTC. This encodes CASSLAGGDLSYNEQFF.